A single sample is the source of the 7 T cell receptor beta chains below, sequenced in a study of CD8 T cells in ankylosing spondylitis. Study observations and caveats: Several highly homologous variants formed a TCR beta motif that appeared characteristic of ankylosing spondylitis blood.

TCRdb independently ran MiXCR on the 5' RACE reads; one entry per CDR3 protein. The sample consists of 800,000 to 900,000 distinct CDR3 sequences, 12% of them appearing once. Antigens for these TCRs are unknown. The sequenced sample consisted of blood, either unsorted or a sorted T cell fraction (not recorded which). Receptors originate from a male donor with ankylosing spondylitis.

The rearrangement joins TRBV27 to TRBJ2-7; no definite D call. CDR1 and CDR2 (germline): MNHEY, SMNVEV (reference sequence). CDR3 length: 14 amino acids. The ends were cut back, 2 bases at V and 0 bases at J, with 8 bases in the middle. The CDR3 region has the DNA TGTGCCAGCAGTTTAAAGGCCAGCTCCTACGAGCAGTACTTC. This gives the protein CASSLKASSYEQYF.

The chain employs TRBV20-1 and TRBJ1-2; 8 bases map to TRBD1. The CDR3 loop spans 16 amino acids. V trimming: 2 bases; J trimming: 0 bases; junction bases outside the gene matches: 8. Germline CDR1 reads DFQATT; CDR2 reads SNEGSKA (reference sequence). Written as DNA, the CDR3 is TGCAGTGCTAGATCAGGGGGCCCCTTAGCTAACTATGGCTACACCTTC. Its translation: CSARSGGPLANYGYTF.

Worth noting for this clonotype: Without the conserved terminal phenylalanine or tryptophan, this CDR3 likely stems from a read error. The chain uses TRBV29-1 and TRBJ2-3; 9 positions match TRBD1. V trimming: 4 bases; J trimming: 6 bases; junction bases outside the gene matches: 8. Germline assignment: CDR1 SQVTM and CDR2 ANQGSEA. The length of the CDR3 is 14 residues. The CDR3 nucleotides read TGCAGCGTTGCCCGGACAGGGGTATCGGATACGCAGTATCTT. It translates to CSVARTGVSDTQYL.

The chain joins TRBV7-6 to TRBJ1-4; 8 nucleotides align to TRBD1. The junction had 6 bases not matched to a gene; V was cut back by 0 bases and J by 9 bases. Germline V gene data show CDR1 as SGHVS and CDR2 as FNYEAQ. This CDR3 has 15 residues. The CDR3 coding sequence is TGTGCCAGCAGCTTAGCGCACAGGGGGACGCAAAAACTGTTTTTT. Translated: CASSLAHRGTQKLFF.

This clonotype was counted only a few times. The rearrangement joins TRBV20-1 to TRBJ1-3; D gene uncertain. Germline V gene sequence: CDR1 DFQATT, CDR2 SNEGSKA (reference sequence). The CDR3 is made up of 14 amino acids. The V end lost 2 bases, the J end lost 0 bases, and 8 bases lay between the germline ends. This chain's CDR3 is CSARWQDSGNTIYF. DNA for the CDR3: TGCAGTGCTAGATGGCAGGACTCTGGAAACACCATATATTTT.

This clonotype was counted ten times or more. The chain has TRBV20-1 and TRBJ2-3; D gene unclear. V lost 3 bases and J 5 bases, leaving 12 bases between the germline ends. The CDR3 consists of 13 residues. Germline lookup yields CDR1 DFQATT and CDR2 SNEGSKA (reference sequence). The CDR3 coding sequence is TGCAGTGCTAGCAGTAGGTCTCGAGATACGCAGTATTTT. Its protein is CSASSRSRDTQYF.

This clonotype was recorded a few times. V usage is TRBV7-2 and J usage is TRBJ2-3; D possibly corresponds to TRBD1 (6 bases). Trimming removed 1 base at V and 5 bases at J, with 16 bases between. Germline V gives CDR1 SGHTA, CDR2 FQGNSA. The length of the CDR3 is 16 residues. In nucleotides, the CDR3 is TGTGCCAGCAGCTTAGGGGGCAGGGGCGGCGGAGATACGCAGTATTTT. Translating it yields CASSLGGRGGGDTQYF.